This entry lists 6 T cell receptor beta chains sequenced from one sample in a study of response to subunit inactivated influenza vaccine. One entry per CDR3 protein results from TCRdb running MiXCR on the RT-PCR reads. Among 300,000 to 350,000 distinct CDR3 sequences listed, around 20% were seen once. Material: PBMCs from blood, obtained approximately 20 months after vaccination. These receptor sequences come from a man in his fifties or sixties who received an inactivated influenza vaccine.

This clonotype was seen once. One end of the junction does not line up with germline, which may come from a read error. The chain is built from TRBV5-1 and TRBJ1-2, with D perhaps TRBD1 (6 bases). The CDR3 loop spans 16 amino acids. Germline CDR1 and CDR2: SGHRS and YFSETQ. The CDR3 bases are TGCGCCAGCAGCTTGGATGGGGGCTCGCTCAACTATGGCTACATCTTC. Amino acid sequence: CASSLDGGSLNYGYIF.

The DNA of the CDR3 is TGTGCCAGCTGGGAGACTAGCGGGAATGAGCAGTTCTTC. Protein sequence: CASWETSGNEQFF. V is TRBV27 and J is TRBJ2-1; TRBD2 agrees at 10 bases. J was trimmed by 7 bases and V by 8 bases; bases with no gene match: 5. The CDR3 has 13 amino acids. CDR1 MNHEY and CDR2 SMNVEV come from the germline V gene (reference sequence).

This clonotype was recorded at least ten times. The rearrangement uses TRBV6-5 and TRBJ1-1; D is unresolved. CDR1 and CDR2 (germline): MNHEY, SVGAGI. V lost 4 bases, J lost 2 bases, and 5 bases lay in between. This CDR3 is 12 amino acids long. As DNA, the CDR3 is TGTGCCAGCAGTTTGATTAACACTGAAGCTTTCTTT. Translating it yields CASSLINTEAFF.

This clonotype was counted many times. This chain connects TRBV27 to TRBJ1-5; D call uncertain. The CDR3 consists of 17 residues. The V end was cut by 4 bases, the J end by 1 base, with 17 bases between. The germline V gene encodes CDR1 MNHEY and CDR2 SMNVEV (reference sequence). For the CDR3, the DNA is TGTGCCAGCAGTTCGGAACATCAAGACAAGAGCAATCAGCCCCAGCATTTT. It translates to CASSSEHQDKSNQPQHF.

This clonotype was counted many times. The genes are TRBV11-2 and TRBJ1-1, with 10 bases identical to TRBD1. The CDR3 consists of 13 residues. CDR1 is SGHAT and CDR2 is FQNNGV in the germline V gene. V dropped 5 bases and J dropped 5; count of bases not matched to a gene: 2. This CDR3 reads CASSTDRGTEAFF. The DNA for the CDR3 is TGTGCCAGCAGCACGGACAGGGGGACTGAAGCTTTCTTT.

This clonotype has only a few counts. The V call is TRBV10-3, the J call TRBJ1-2, with a weak D call TRBD1 (5 bases). CDR1 is ENHRY, CDR2 SYGVKD, per germline. The CDR3 extends over 14 amino acids. V gave up 3 bases and J gave up 8 bases, with 16 bases separating them. The CDR3 loop is CAISDEGPSRGYTF. The CDR3 nucleotides read TGTGCCATCAGTGATGAGGGGCCGAGCAGGGGCTACACCTTC.